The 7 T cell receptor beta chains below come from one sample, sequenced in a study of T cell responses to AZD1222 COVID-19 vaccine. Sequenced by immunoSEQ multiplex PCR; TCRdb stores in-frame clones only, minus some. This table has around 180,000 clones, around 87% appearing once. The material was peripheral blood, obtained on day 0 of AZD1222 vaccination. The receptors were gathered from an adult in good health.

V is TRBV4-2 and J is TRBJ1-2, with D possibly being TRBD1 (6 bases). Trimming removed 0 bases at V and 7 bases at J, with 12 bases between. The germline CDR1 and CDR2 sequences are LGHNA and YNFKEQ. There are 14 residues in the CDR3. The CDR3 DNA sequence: TGTGCCAGCAGCCAAGATCCGGGCAGGGGTGGCTACACCTTC. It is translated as CASSQDPGRGGYTF.

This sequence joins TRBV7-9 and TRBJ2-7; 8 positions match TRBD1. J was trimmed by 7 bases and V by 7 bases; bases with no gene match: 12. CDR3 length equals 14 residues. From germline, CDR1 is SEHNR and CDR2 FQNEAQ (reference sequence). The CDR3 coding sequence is TGTGCCAGCACCTGGGGCCAGGGGGCGGGAGAGCAGTACTTC. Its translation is CASTWGQGAGEQYF.

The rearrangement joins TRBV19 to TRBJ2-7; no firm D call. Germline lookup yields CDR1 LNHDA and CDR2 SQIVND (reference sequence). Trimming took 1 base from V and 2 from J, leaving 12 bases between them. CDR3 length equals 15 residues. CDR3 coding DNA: TGTGCCAGTAGTATAGGTACTCCTGGTCCCTACGAGCAGTACTTC. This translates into CASSIGTPGPYEQYF.

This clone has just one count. For the CDR3, the DNA is TGTGCCAGCAGTGACAGGCCTTATGGCTACACCTTC. It translates to CASSDRPYGYTF. The chain has TRBV2 and TRBJ1-2; D call uncertain. Trimming took off 3 bases at V and 5 bases at J, with 7 bases between the two ends. The CDR3 covers 12 residues. The V gene's germline CDR1 is SNHLY and CDR2 FYNNEI.

This chain's CDR3 is CASSLSGSLYEQYF. The CDR3 DNA reads TGTGCCAGCAGTTTATCTGGCAGCCTCTACGAGCAGTACTTC. The chain combines TRBV27 with TRBJ2-7; D unresolved. The germline CDR1 and CDR2 sequences are MNHEY and SMNVEV (reference sequence). The CDR3 totals 14 residues. The V end was cut by 0 bases, the J end by 3 bases, with 9 bases between.

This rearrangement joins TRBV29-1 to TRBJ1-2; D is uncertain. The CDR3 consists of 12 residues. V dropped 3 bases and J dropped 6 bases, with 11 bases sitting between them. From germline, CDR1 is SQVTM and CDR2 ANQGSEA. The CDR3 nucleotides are TGCAGCGTTGATAAGTGGGAGGATGGCTACACCTTC. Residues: CSVDKWEDGYTF.

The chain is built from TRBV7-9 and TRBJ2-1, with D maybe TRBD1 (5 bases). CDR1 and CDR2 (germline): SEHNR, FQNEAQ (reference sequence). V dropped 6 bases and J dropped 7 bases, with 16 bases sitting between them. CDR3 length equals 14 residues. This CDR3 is CASRNLDRQNEQFF. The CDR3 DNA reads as TGTGCCAGCAGGAATTTAGACAGACAAAATGAGCAGTTCTTC.